This TCR beta chain was sequenced in a study of blood T cell repertoires in COVID-19 (dated by TCRdb to 2018 to 2020). For the wider study: Samples covering the acute and convalescent phases of COVID-19 were provided by collaborators in the United States, Italy and Spain. The samples were drawn from the first 160 participants of the ongoing ImmuneRACE study and from about 1,200 subjects provided by 6 global collaborators. The sample metadata nearly always contained a de-identified subject ID, COVID-19 status, age in years and sex. The repertoires were made available in a free public database intended to serve as a resource for research on the immune response to SARS-CoV-2. HLA class I and class II types, where available, came from metadata supplied by the sample provider rather than from assay-based typing. The prospective study material was composed of cDNA or gDNA derived from T cells, B-cell-depleted T cells, or PBMCs. The dataset comprised deeply sampled blood TCRbeta repertoires from subjects exposed to, actively infected with, or recovered from COVID-19. Findings and caveats that apply to the study as a whole: Clinical and demographic metadata were provided uncurated, with the amount varying by source and participant.

TCRbeta CDR3 regions were amplified from genomic DNA by means of the immunoSEQ Assay, a bias-controlled multiplex PCR. Per the authors' processing: Nucleated cell counts per sample were estimated from amplification of reference gene primers within the assay. To quantify the absolute abundance of each unique TCRbeta CDR3 rearrangement, sequence reads were collapsed and filtered. Productive Simpson clonality was computed per sample as the square root of Simpson's diversity index over productive rearrangements. Imported from immuneACCESS, the table was reduced by TCRdb to in-frame sequences with V and J called. These copies leave out some clones; in studies compared against another copy, an unresolved V gene accounts for under half, and the cause of the remainder is not known. V, J and clone size are those of that table, while D and trimming were read from the DNA. The table for this sample lists more than 45,000 clones; 87% of them were counted only once. 15% of the sample comes from the top ten.

The V end loses 1 base and the J end loses 4 bases, and a stretch of 5 bases separates them. The CDR3 runs 13 residues from the cysteine to the phenylalanine. Here the CDR3 DNA is all that survives: 39 bases in frame from base 1. From a lookup of the germline V gene, CDR1 and CDR2 are MGHRA and YSYEKL. The collaborating institutions used their own protocols to collect whole blood in K2EDTA tubes. For TCRbeta analysis, collaborator samples were shipped as frozen whole blood, as isolated PBMCs, or as DNA extracted from either sample type. A note on this clone: The target of this receptor is not known. Base quality data are lacking; no much larger clone is found one base away.

This sequence uses TRBV4-1 and TRBJ2-1, and TRBD2 may be the D gene, going by 5 matching bases. This TCR was sampled from a human donor with active COVID-19. The donor label of this sample is uncertain. Sequenced: peripheral blood. CDR3 region: CASSQGTYNEQFF. The DNA sequence reads TGCGCCAGCAGCCAAGGGACTTACAATGAGCAGTTCTTC.